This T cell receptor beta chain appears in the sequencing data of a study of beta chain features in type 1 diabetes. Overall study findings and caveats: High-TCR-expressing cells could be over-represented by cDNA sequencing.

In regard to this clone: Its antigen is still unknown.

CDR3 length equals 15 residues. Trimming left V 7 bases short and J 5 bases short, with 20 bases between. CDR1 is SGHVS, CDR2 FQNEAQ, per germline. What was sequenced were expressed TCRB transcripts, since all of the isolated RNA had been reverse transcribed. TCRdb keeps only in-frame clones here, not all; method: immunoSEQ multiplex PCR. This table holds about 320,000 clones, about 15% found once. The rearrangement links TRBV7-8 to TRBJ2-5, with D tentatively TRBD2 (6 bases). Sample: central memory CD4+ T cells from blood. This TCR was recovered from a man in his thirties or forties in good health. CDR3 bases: TGTGCCAGCAAGGGCGGGGAAGCCTTCAGGGAGACCCAGTACTTC. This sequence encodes CASKGGEAFRETQYF.